The sequence of this T cell receptor (beta chain) was determined in a study of CD8 T cells in ankylosing spondylitis. Quantitative 5'-RACE with molecular barcodes produced the TCR beta libraries. One entry per CDR3 protein, called by TCRdb with MiXCR from the 5' RACE reads. The sample gives around 430,000 distinct CDR3 sequences, 17% of which show up once; under 1.2% is in the top ten. Whole-study results and caveats: Seemingly distinctive of ankylosing spondylitis blood was a TCR beta motif formed by eight highly homologous variants. There was reportedly significant enrichment of clones that were disease-linked in matched ankylosing spondylitis synovial fluid.

Trimming removed 4 bases from V and 4 bases from J, with 14 bases in between. From germline, CDR1 is SEHNR and CDR2 FQNEAQ (reference sequence). The length of the CDR3 is 15 residues. This clonotype was detected many times. Its specificity is unknown. This TCR was sampled from a male donor with ankylosing spondylitis. The sample consisted of blood, either unsorted or a sorted T cell fraction (not recorded which). The gene calls are TRBV7-9 and TRBJ2-1, with TRBD2 as a possible D gene (5 bases). The CDR3 region is CASSSGLYEYNEQFF. In nucleotides, the CDR3 is TGTGCCAGCAGCTCCGGACTCTACGAGTACAATGAGCAGTTCTTC.